The rows below give T cell receptor beta chains drawn from one sample of a study of T cells in Graves' hyperthyroidism and ophthalmopathy. One entry per CDR3 protein, called by TCRdb with MiXCR from the multiplex PCR reads. The sample yields roughly 56,000 distinct CDR3 sequences, approximately 50% seen once. Input material: blood. Receptor source: a woman aged 25-40 years with Graves' ophthalmopathy. Both conserved end residues are part of each CDR3. The order of the fields is D gene, V gene, clone size, J gene, CDR3 DNA, CDR3 protein. A D gene is named only where the DNA matches it firmly. Clone size is given for some rows only: seen once, a few or many times, or a class if the clone is expanded.

D gene: TRBD2; V gene: TRBV29-1; clone size: -; J gene: TRBJ2-7; CDR3 DNA: TGCAGCATAGCGGGAGGGCCACTCGTCGAGCAGTACTTC; CDR3 protein: CSIAGGPLVEQYF
D gene: TRBD1; V gene: TRBV7-9; clone size: many; J gene: TRBJ1-4; CDR3 DNA: TGTGCCAGCAGCTTATTAGCAGGGGGCGAAAAACTGTTTTTT; CDR3 protein: CASSLLAGGEKLFF
D gene: -; V gene: TRBV2; clone size: -; J gene: TRBJ1-5; CDR3 DNA: TGTGCCAGTACCGACGTCAGGGGATTTTATAGCAATCAGCCTCAGCATTTT; CDR3 protein: CASTDVRGFYSNQPQHF
D gene: -; V gene: TRBV27; clone size: many; J gene: TRBJ2-3; CDR3 DNA: TGTGCCAGCAGTTTGGCGAGGCCAGATACGCAGTATTTT; CDR3 protein: CASSLARPDTQYF
D gene: -; V gene: TRBV2; clone size: once; J gene: TRBJ2-6; CDR3 DNA: TGTGCCAGCGGGGCAGGGGCAGGGGCCAACGTCCTGACTTTC; CDR3 protein: CASGAGAGANVLTF
D gene: -; V gene: TRBV28; clone size: many; J gene: TRBJ2-7; CDR3 DNA: TGTGCCAGCAACGCAGGGGTAGACGAGCAGTACTTC; CDR3 protein: CASNAGVDEQYF
D gene: -; V gene: TRBV4-2; clone size: many; J gene: TRBJ2-7; CDR3 DNA: TGTGCCAGCAGCCAGGGGACGGGCAAATTGGGGGAGCAGTACTTC; CDR3 protein: CASSQGTGKLGEQYF
D gene: -; V gene: TRBV20-1; clone size: -; J gene: TRBJ1-5; CDR3 DNA: TGCAGTGTTAGTGGCGACGGGTATAGTCAGCCCCAGCATTTT; CDR3 protein: CSVSGDGYSQPQHF
D gene: -; V gene: TRBV7-2; clone size: -; J gene: TRBJ2-1; CDR3 DNA: TGTGCCAGCAGCTTAGTGGCTAGCACCTACAACGAGCAGTTCTTC; CDR3 protein: CASSLVASTYNEQFF
D gene: -; V gene: TRBV7-8; clone size: -; J gene: TRBJ2-7; CDR3 DNA: TGTGCCAGCAGCTTAGCTTTGCGGGACGGTTCGGGCGAGCAGTACTTC; CDR3 protein: CASSLALRDGSGEQYF
D gene: -; V gene: TRBV5-1; clone size: -; J gene: TRBJ2-1; CDR3 DNA: TGCGCCAGCAGCTTTTCGGGGATGGATGAACAGTCCTTC; CDR3 protein: CASSFSGMDEQSF
D gene: -; V gene: TRBV18; clone size: -; J gene: TRBJ2-4; CDR3 DNA: TGTGCCTGCTCACCACGGACAGCCAAAAACATTCAGTACTTC; CDR3 protein: CACSPRTAKNIQYF
D gene: TRBD2; V gene: TRBV2; clone size: -; J gene: TRBJ2-7; CDR3 DNA: TGTGCCAGCAGTGACTGGGAGCCGGGACTAGCGCCCTACGAGCAGTACTTC; CDR3 protein: CASSDWEPGLAPYEQYF
D gene: -; V gene: TRBV28; clone size: many; J gene: TRBJ1-2; CDR3 DNA: TGTGCCAGCAGTTTGGGGACCACAAACTATGGCTACACCTTC; CDR3 protein: CASSLGTTNYGYTF